A selection of T cell receptor beta chains follows, all from one sample in a study of cytomegalovirus exposure and HLA in healthy donors. The method was immunoSEQ multiplex PCR; TCRdb's version includes in-frame clones alone and lacks a portion of them. The repertoire holds 200,000 or so clones, 82% seen once, with roughly 0.1% in the top ten. Sequenced: PBMCs. Every receptor here comes from a boy under 10 years old in good health and CMV-seronegative. The CDR3 runs from the conserved cysteine through the conserved F or W. The D gene is left open where the match is weak. Only some rows state a clone size, as once, few, many or a class for expanded clones.

V gene	D gene	clone size	J gene	CDR3 protein	CDR3 DNA
TRBV7-2	TRBD2	.	TRBJ2-7	CASSSGTSSEQYF	TGTGCCAGCAGTTCCGGGACTAGCTCCGAGCAGTACTTC
TRBV29-1	TRBD1	once	TRBJ2-3	CSVGGYRGRPDTQYF	TGCAGCGTTGGGGGGTACAGGGGGCGCCCAGATACGCAGTATTTT
TRBV19	TRBD2	.	TRBJ2-3	CASSVAGGLGDTQYF	TGTGCCAGTAGTGTAGCGGGGGGGCTAGGAGATACGCAGTATTTT
TRBV6-7	.	.	TRBJ2-2	CASSTLPRRGRTGELFF	TGTGCCAGCAGTACACTTCCGAGGAGGGGAAGGACCGGGGAGCTGTTTTTT
TRBV19	.	.	TRBJ1-2	CASTLPGIYGYTF	TGTGCCAGTACCCTCCCAGGCATTTATGGCTACACCTTC
TRBV7-2	.	.	TRBJ2-5	CASSLRVQETQYF	TGTGCCAGCAGCTTGCGGGTACAAGAGACCCAGTACTTC
TRBV7-2	.	.	TRBJ1-3	CASSLVSGPGNTIYF	TGTGCCAGCAGCTTAGTGTCAGGGCCTGGAAACACCATATATTTT
TRBV6-5	.	.	TRBJ1-6	CASRIADSPLHF	TGTGCCAGCAGAATCGCGGATTCACCCCTCCACTTT
TRBV9	TRBD2	.	TRBJ2-2	CASSATLAGGPVGELFF	TGTGCCAGCAGCGCCACACTAGCGGGGGGGCCGGTCGGGGAGCTGTTTTTT
TRBV5-4	.	.	TRBJ2-2	CASSFGTGELFF	TGTGCCAGCAGCTTCGGCACCGGGGAGCTGTTTTTT
TRBV7-2	.	.	TRBJ1-2	CASSSQAGGGNGYTF	TGTGCCAGCAGCTCCCAAGCCGGGGGTGGAAATGGCTACACCTTC
TRBV9	TRBD1	.	TRBJ2-1	CASSVGQGGFEQFF	TGTGCCAGCAGCGTTGGACAGGGGGGTTTTGAGCAGTTCTTC
TRBV6-7	TRBD1	.	TRBJ2-6	CASSSYPDRGQRSLDSGANVLTF	TGTGCCAGCAGTTCTTACCCTGACAGGGGCCAGCGGAGTCTCGACTCTGGGGCCAACGTCCTGACTTTC
TRBV19	TRBD1	once	TRBJ1-4	CASKETGVEKLFF	TGTGCCAGTAAAGAGACAGGGGTTGAAAAACTGTTTTTT
TRBV5-6	TRBD2	.	TRBJ2-5	CASSRTSGALMETQYF	TGTGCCAGCAGCCGGACTAGCGGGGCCCTTATGGAGACCCAGTACTTC
TRBV7-9	TRBD1	once	TRBJ2-2	CASSLAGQGVGGELFF	TGTGCCAGCAGCTTAGCGGGACAGGGTGTCGGCGGGGAGCTGTTTTTT
TRBV5-1	TRBD1	.	TRBJ2-2	CASSLSGQYTGELFF	TGCGCCAGCAGCCTGTCGGGACAGTACACCGGGGAGCTGTTTTTT
TRBV5-1	TRBD1	.	TRBJ2-1	CASSTQGASEQFF	TGCGCCAGCAGCACCCAGGGGGCGAGTGAGCAGTTCTTC
TRBV5-4	TRBD1	.	TRBJ1-2	CASSQDRVLSGYTF	TGTGCCAGCAGCCAGGACAGGGTTTTGAGTGGCTACACCTTC
TRBV7-9	.	.	TRBJ2-5	CASSPGRTVLQETQYF	TGTGCCAGCAGTCCCGGCCGGACAGTACTTCAAGAGACCCAGTACTTC
TRBV6-5	TRBD1	.	TRBJ1-1	CASSYQGAAHTEAFF	TGTGCCAGCAGTTACCAGGGGGCCGCCCACACTGAAGCTTTCTTT
TRBV18	TRBD1	.	TRBJ2-3	CASSPGQGAHTQYF	TGTGCCAGCTCACCAGGGCAGGGGGCACATACGCAGTATTTT
TRBV9	TRBD2	.	TRBJ2-1	CASSAPLAGGDNEQFF	TGTGCCAGCAGCGCCCCTCTAGCGGGGGGGGACAATGAGCAGTTCTTC
TRBV15	TRBD1	.	TRBJ1-5	CATSRKGQDGQPQHF	TGTGCCACCAGCAGAAAAGGACAGGATGGTCAGCCCCAGCATTTT
TRBV7-9	TRBD2	.	TRBJ2-3	CASSLIWGGGKTDTQYF	TGTGCCAGCAGCTTAATATGGGGGGGTGGAAAAACAGATACGCAGTATTTT
TRBV6-1	.	.	TRBJ1-3	CASSEDRFSGNTIYF	TGTGCCAGCAGTGAGGACAGATTTTCTGGAAACACCATATATTTT
TRBV7-6	.	.	TRBJ2-3	CASSSGWLATDTQYF	TGTGCCAGCAGCTCGGGGTGGCTAGCTACAGATACGCAGTATTTT
TRBV19	.	.	TRBJ1-3	CASSIVRGTGNTIYF	TGTGCCAGTAGTATAGTTAGGGGCACTGGAAACACCATATATTTT
TRBV2	TRBD2	.	TRBJ2-3	CASSTSGRADTQYF	TGTGCCAGCAGTACTAGCGGGAGGGCAGATACGCAGTATTTT
TRBV15	.	.	TRBJ2-4	CATSRDLAGDIQYF	TGTGCCACCAGCAGAGATCTGGCTGGAGACATTCAGTACTTC
TRBV5-1	TRBD1	.	TRBJ1-2	CASSLGSRDSRTRAYGYTF	TGCGCCAGCAGCTTGGGAAGTAGGGACAGCAGAACGCGGGCCTATGGCTACACCTTC
TRBV7-9	.	.	TRBJ2-1	CASSSSGANEQFF	TGTGCCAGCAGCTCGTCAGGGGCGAATGAGCAGTTCTTC
TRBV2	.	.	TRBJ1-4	CASSTQGINEKLFF	TGTGCCAGCAGCACACAGGGCATTAATGAAAAACTGTTTTTT
TRBV4-2	TRBD2	.	TRBJ2-3	CASSQLLAVNTDTQYF	TGTGCCAGCAGCCAATTGCTAGCGGTAAACACAGATACGCAGTATTTT
TRBV5-1	TRBD2	.	TRBJ2-5	CASSLTAGTRQETQYF	TGCGCCAGCAGCCTAACCGCCGGGACTAGGCAAGAGACCCAGTACTTC
TRBV7-9	.	.	TRBJ1-6	CASSSRQISPLHF	TGTGCCAGCAGCAGCCGACAGATTTCACCCCTCCACTTT
TRBV27	.	.	TRBJ2-5	CASNSAGRGETQYF	TGTGCCAGCAACAGTGCTGGGAGGGGGGAGACCCAGTACTTC
TRBV15	.	.	TRBJ2-7	CATSRGRRIYEQYF	TGTGCCACCAGCAGAGGTCGGCGGATCTACGAGCAGTACTTC
TRBV7-2	TRBD1	.	TRBJ1-2	CASSPTGQGYGYTF	TGTGCCAGCAGCCCTACGGGACAGGGCTATGGCTACACCTTC
TRBV10-1	TRBD1	.	TRBJ2-7	CASSESGDRSYEQYF	TGCGCCAGCAGTGAGTCTGGGGACAGATCCTACGAGCAGTACTTC
TRBV2	TRBD2	.	TRBJ2-1	CANAGLAGGVRYNEQFF	TGTGCCAACGCCGGACTAGCGGGGGGAGTTAGATACAATGAGCAGTTCTTC
TRBV5-4	.	.	TRBJ2-3	CASTPGKADTQYF	TGTGCCAGCACCCCCGGGAAGGCGGATACGCAGTATTTT
TRBV10-3	.	.	TRBJ2-3	CATRGDTTDTQYF	TGTGCCACCAGGGGGGACACCACAGATACGCAGTATTTT
TRBV7-9	.	once	TRBJ1-4	CASSLRGTNEKLFF	TGTGCCAGCAGCTTACGGGGAACTAATGAAAAACTGTTTTTT
TRBV2	TRBD2	.	TRBJ2-1	CATGTRPNEQFF	TGTGCTACCGGGACTAGACCGAATGAGCAGTTCTTC
TRBV29-1	TRBD1	.	TRBJ1-1	CSAKTGTNTEAFF	TGCAGCGCCAAGACAGGGACGAACACTGAAGCTTTCTTT
TRBV4-3	TRBD1	.	TRBJ2-7	CASSQYRQGAYEQYF	TGCGCCAGCAGCCAATACCGACAGGGGGCTTACGAGCAGTACTTC
TRBV10-3	.	.	TRBJ1-2	CAISESGSYGYTF	TGCGCCATCAGTGAGTCGGGGAGCTATGGCTACACCTTC
TRBV4-1	TRBD1	.	TRBJ2-7	CASSQDEGQGNMQYF	TGCGCCAGCAGCCAAGATGAGGGACAGGGTAACATGCAGTACTTC
TRBV7-2	.	once	TRBJ1-5	CASSLGSVNNQPQHF	TGTGCCAGCAGCTTAGGGTCGGTAAACAATCAGCCCCAGCATTTT